This TCR beta chain was identified in a study of neurological immune-mediated disorders. Time point defined: longitudinal time-point 1 (baseline). This clonotype appeared many times. Germline assignment: CDR1 ENHRY and CDR2 SYGVKD. V lost 2 bases, J lost 0 bases, and 4 bases lay in between. The CDR3 is made up of 13 amino acids. TCRdb used MiXCR to reprocess the 5' RACE reads, holding one entry per CDR3 protein. In the table there are approximately 70,000 distinct CDR3 sequences, about a tenth of which are singletons. The origin of this receptor is a man aged 30 to 39 in good health. V gene TRBV10-3 combines with J gene TRBJ2-5, with D unclear. The specimen sequenced was PBMCs. Here the CDR3 DNA reads TGTGCCATCAGTGAGGCTTACCAAGAGACCCAGTACTTC. Its protein is CAISEAYQETQYF.